This T cell receptor (beta chain) was identified in a study of CD8 T cells in ankylosing spondylitis. TCRdb independently ran MiXCR on the 5' RACE reads; one entry per CDR3 protein. The top ten clones hold approximately 32% of a sample with approximately 260,000 distinct CDR3 sequences, 18% of them seen once. CDR3 length: 16 amino acids. The junction had 15 bases not matched to a gene; V was cut back by 6 bases and J by 7 bases. Germline V gene data show CDR1 as MGHRA and CDR2 as YSYEKL. This chain uses TRBV4-1 with TRBJ2-7; TRBD2 matches 10 bases. Sequencing was done on a sample of blood, either unsorted or a sorted T cell fraction (not recorded which). This receptor was obtained from a male donor with ankylosing spondylitis or in good health (not recorded which). The DNA for the CDR3 is TGCGCCAGCAGTCCCAGCTCCCTAGCGGGAGTAGGAGAGCAGTACTTC. This translates into CASSPSSLAGVGEQYF.